This TCR beta chain was sequenced for a study of CD8+CD57+ T cells in acquired aplastic anemia. TCR beta VDJ and CDR3 profiles were obtained from a genomic DNA template. TCRdb analysed the reads with MiXCR anew, one entry per CDR3 protein. The sample lists some 190,000 distinct CDR3 sequences, approximately 50% occurring once. This CDR3 has 16 amino acids. The germline V gene has CDR1 SEHNR and CDR2 FQNEAQ (reference sequence). V lost 1 base to trimming and J lost 7 bases; unmatched junction nucleotides: 6. The receptor was derived from a human donor in good health, serving as a control. The rearrangement uses TRBV7-9 and TRBJ1-6, with TRBD1 matching 8 bases. The sequenced sample consisted of sorted CD4+, CD8+, or CD8+CD57+ T cells (not recorded which) from PBMCs. DNA for the CDR3: TGTGCCAGCAGCTTAGTCGCCGGGACAGGCAATTCACCCCTCCACTTT. Amino acid sequence: CASSLVAGTGNSPLHF. The variable domain in full, with the rest retrieved from reference TRBV7-9 and TRBJ1-6, is DTGVSQNPRHKITKRGQNVTFRCDPISEHNRLYWYRQTLGQGPEFLTYFQNEAQLEKSRLLSDRFSAERPKGSFSTLEIQRTEQGDSAMYLCASSLVAGTGNSPLHFGNGTRLTVT.